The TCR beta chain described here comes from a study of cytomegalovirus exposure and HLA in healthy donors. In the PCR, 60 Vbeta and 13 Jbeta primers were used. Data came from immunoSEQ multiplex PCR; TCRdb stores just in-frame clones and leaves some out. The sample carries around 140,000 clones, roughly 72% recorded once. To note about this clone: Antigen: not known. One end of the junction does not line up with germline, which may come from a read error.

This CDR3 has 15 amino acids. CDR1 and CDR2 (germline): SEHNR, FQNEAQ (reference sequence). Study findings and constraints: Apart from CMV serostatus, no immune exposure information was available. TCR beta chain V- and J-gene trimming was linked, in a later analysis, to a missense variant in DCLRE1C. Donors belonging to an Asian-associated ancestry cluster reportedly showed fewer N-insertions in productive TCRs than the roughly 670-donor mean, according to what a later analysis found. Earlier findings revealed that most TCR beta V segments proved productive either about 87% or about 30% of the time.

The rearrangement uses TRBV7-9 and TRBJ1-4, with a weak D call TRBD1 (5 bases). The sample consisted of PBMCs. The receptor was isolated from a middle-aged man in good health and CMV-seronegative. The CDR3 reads CSSSLGAATNEKLFF. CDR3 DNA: TGTTCCAGCAGCTTAGGGGCTGCAACTAATGAAAAACTGTTTTTT.